This entry describes one T cell receptor (beta chain). Only a few counts were recorded for this clone. What this receptor recognizes is not known. The record has no base qualities; no much larger clone is one base away. The data were obtained in a study of blood T cell repertoires in COVID-19 (dated by TCRdb to the early 2020s). Broadly, across the study: Collaborator samples came from the United States, Italy and Spain and covered acute and convalescent phases of COVID-19. The prospective study material was composed of cDNA or gDNA derived from T cells, B-cell-depleted T cells, or PBMCs. Where available, HLA class I and class II types were obtained from metadata supplied by the sample provider rather than from assay-based typing. The repertoires were made available in a free public database intended to serve as a resource for research on the immune response to SARS-CoV-2. The dataset comprised deeply sampled blood TCRbeta repertoires from subjects exposed to, actively infected with, or recovered from COVID-19. The sample metadata nearly always contained a de-identified subject ID, COVID-19 status, age in years and sex. Samples were obtained from the ongoing ImmuneRACE study (first 160 participants) and from roughly 1,300 subjects provided by 6 global collaborators. General study outcomes and caveats: How much clinical and demographic metadata was included differed by source and by participant, and the metadata was provided uncurated.

TCRbeta CDR3 regions were amplified from genomic DNA using the immunoSEQ Assay, a bias-controlled multiplex PCR. The source study handled its data this way. The number of nucleated cells in each sample was estimated from the amplification of reference gene primers within the assay. To quantify the absolute abundance of each unique TCRbeta CDR3 rearrangement, sequence reads were collapsed and filtered. Productive Simpson clonality was computed per sample as the square root of Simpson's diversity index over productive rearrangements. TCRdb mirrors the immuneACCESS table, restricted to in-frame sequences. Some clones are absent from its copies; in checked studies, under half trace to an unresolved V gene, and the reason for the others is unknown. V and J calls and clone size are as listed in that table; D and trimming were resolved from the DNA. The sample yields fewer than 350,000 clones; 85% were counted once. The ten largest clones capture around 2% of the sample.

Participants in the prospective study were enrolled through a virtual design, were aged about 18 to 90 years, and lived in roughly 24 United States geographic areas. To assign participants to cohorts, the prospective study relied on clinical history that participants themselves reported in a screening survey and a study questionnaire. Exposed participants were defined as having been in contact with someone with a PCR-confirmed or clinician-diagnosed COVID-19 case within 2 weeks of study entry. Each participant in the prospective study had whole blood, serum and a nasopharyngeal or oropharyngeal swab collected by mobile phlebotomists. Over a 2-month period, participants in the prospective study had the option of providing additional blood draws and questionnaires. Before DNA extraction, blood samples from the prospective study were shipped at room temperature or frozen. From V the trimming removes 4 bases and from J it removes 0 bases, while the gene matches leave 3 bases of the junction unaccounted for. The CDR3 measures 15 amino acids from cysteine to phenylalanine. Just the 45-base CDR3 DNA is kept, in frame starting at base 1. In the germline V gene (reference sequence), CDR1 corresponds to SEHNR and CDR2 to FQNEAQ.

In this chain, TRBV7-9 is recombined with TRBJ2-1; the central 7 bases match TRBD2. The clonotype comes from a woman aged 25 to 39 who had been exposed to COVID-19. The sequenced sample consisted of PBMCs or T cells enriched from blood (not recorded which). CDR3 sequence: CASSSRGSSYNEQFF. The DNA sequence follows: TGTGCCAGCAGCTCGCGGGGGAGCTCCTACAATGAGCAGTTCTTC.